A single T cell receptor beta chain is shown here with its context. Authors' analysis steps: Amplification of reference gene primers was used by the study to estimate nucleated cell counts. Assay used: immunoSEQ multiplex PCR; TCRdb lists only in-frame clones, some missing. V and J calls and clone size are copied from that table; D and trimming were computed from the DNA. The sample contains around 320,000 clones, about 90% of which appear only once. This entry belongs to a study of blood T cell repertoires in COVID-19. At the level of the study: From the United States, Italy and Spain came samples of acute and convalescent COVID-19. From T cells, B-cell-depleted T cells, or PBMCs came the material, which was cDNA or gDNA.

CDR3 length equals 15 residues. Germline V gene lookup returns CDR1 SGHTA and CDR2 FQGTGA. V dropped 5 bases and J dropped 3; count of bases not matched to a gene: 2. This chain joins TRBV7-3 and TRBJ2-2; 11 bases align to TRBD2. What was sequenced was peripheral blood. This sequence was found in a man aged 18-30 years with active or convalescent COVID-19. The CDR3 here is CASSRLAGYTGELFF. The CDR3 DNA is TGTGCCAGCAGCCGACTAGCGGGATACACCGGGGAGCTGTTTTTT.